The rows below give T cell receptor beta chains drawn from one sample of a study of cytomegalovirus exposure and HLA in healthy donors. Some clones are missing from TCRdb's copy, which holds only in-frame ones; the method was immunoSEQ multiplex PCR. The profile shows around 150,000 clones, roughly 80% of them singletons. Sequencing was carried out using PBMCs. The receptor set was obtained from a man aged 40-55 years in good health and CMV-seropositive. Each CDR3 is given without its conserved first and last residue. Each record gives: J gene, D gene, V gene, CDR3 protein. D genes are given only for firm matches.

j_gene: TRBJ2-7; d_gene: TRBD1; v_gene: TRBV19; CDR3aa: ASSRTGDHYEQY
j_gene: TRBJ1-6; d_gene: TRBD1; v_gene: TRBV30; CDR3aa: AWRLADRDNSPLH
j_gene: TRBJ1-1; d_gene: TRBD1; v_gene: TRBV27; CDR3aa: ASLPSDRAEAF
j_gene: TRBJ2-1; d_gene: -; v_gene: TRBV2; CDR3aa: ASRTHNEQF
j_gene: TRBJ2-1; d_gene: TRBD2; v_gene: TRBV12-5; CDR3aa: ASGLFPPSGGTYNEQF
j_gene: TRBJ2-7; d_gene: TRBD1; v_gene: TRBV5-1; CDR3aa: ASSLSSPRQGAREQY
j_gene: TRBJ2-3; d_gene: TRBD1; v_gene: TRBV7-2; CDR3aa: ASSWARTGSDTQY
j_gene: TRBJ1-2; d_gene: TRBD1; v_gene: TRBV5-1; CDR3aa: ASSLAGGYYGYT
j_gene: TRBJ2-1; d_gene: TRBD2; v_gene: TRBV6-1; CDR3aa: ASRGLAGGYNEQF
j_gene: TRBJ1-1; d_gene: -; v_gene: TRBV13; CDR3aa: ASSNRDTPNTEAF
j_gene: TRBJ2-7; d_gene: -; v_gene: TRBV7-8; CDR3aa: ASSPARLAIGGEQY
j_gene: TRBJ2-5; d_gene: TRBD1; v_gene: TRBV27; CDR3aa: ASSSAGQGEETQY
j_gene: TRBJ2-2; d_gene: -; v_gene: TRBV5-3; CDR3aa: ARSSGAWNTGELF
j_gene: TRBJ2-2; d_gene: TRBD2; v_gene: TRBV5-8; CDR3aa: ASSLGGAPGTGELF
j_gene: TRBJ1-6; d_gene: TRBD1; v_gene: TRBV4-2; CDR3aa: ASSPSLDRGLRSPLH
j_gene: TRBJ1-2; d_gene: -; v_gene: TRBV6-6; CDR3aa: ASSILGTGYT
j_gene: TRBJ2-5; d_gene: -; v_gene: TRBV10-3; CDR3aa: AISVRMLGQEGRQETQY
j_gene: TRBJ2-7; d_gene: TRBD1; v_gene: TRBV27; CDR3aa: ASAGQGGRQQY
j_gene: TRBJ1-1; d_gene: TRBD1; v_gene: TRBV29-1; CDR3aa: SATETGNFAF
j_gene: TRBJ1-1; d_gene: -; v_gene: TRBV2; CDR3aa: ASSLQGSNTEAF
j_gene: TRBJ2-7; d_gene: TRBD1; v_gene: TRBV14; CDR3aa: ASSPIDRGYNEQY
j_gene: TRBJ2-5; d_gene: -; v_gene: TRBV5-6; CDR3aa: ASSLAIGGRGETQY
j_gene: TRBJ1-3; d_gene: -; v_gene: TRBV7-2; CDR3aa: ASSLAPGVGNTIY
j_gene: -; d_gene: TRBD1; v_gene: TRBV15; CDR3aa: ATSSGRGYEQY
j_gene: TRBJ2-1; d_gene: TRBD2; v_gene: TRBV28; CDR3aa: ASTRGGRRDEQF
j_gene: TRBJ2-1; d_gene: -; v_gene: TRBV9; CDR3aa: ASSPTDSLYNEQF
j_gene: TRBJ1-2; d_gene: -; v_gene: TRBV7-8; CDR3aa: ASSQKRGARS
j_gene: TRBJ1-2; d_gene: TRBD1; v_gene: TRBV19; CDR3aa: ASSIRTGAGYGYT
j_gene: TRBJ2-3; d_gene: -; v_gene: TRBV7-2; CDR3aa: ASSLDREGTQY
j_gene: TRBJ1-5; d_gene: TRBD1; v_gene: TRBV4-1; CDR3aa: ASFLTGCVYSNQPQH
j_gene: TRBJ2-3; d_gene: TRBD2; v_gene: TRBV10-3; CDR3aa: AISLSTSGGTDTQY
j_gene: TRBJ1-1; d_gene: -; v_gene: TRBV11-1; CDR3aa: ASSPRGGTEAF